Below, 4 T cell receptor beta chains from the same sample are listed, as sequenced in a study of blood T cell repertoires in COVID-19. Sequencing used immunoSEQ multiplex PCR; TCRdb keeps in-frame clones, though not all of them. The sample has roughly 230,000 clones, more than 75% seen once. Material for sequencing was PBMCs or T cells enriched from blood (not recorded which). These receptors all come from a woman aged 45-65 years who had been exposed to COVID-19.

The rearrangement links TRBV5-5 to TRBJ2-7; TRBD1 is a possible D gene (5 bases). The germline gives CDR1 SGHKS, CDR2 YYEKEE (reference sequence). The CDR3 has 14 amino acids. Trimming took 4 bases from V and 5 from J, leaving 16 bases between them. CDR3 loop: CASSPAGILDEQYF. The CDR3 DNA follows: TGTGCCAGCAGCCCGGCAGGGATTTTGGACGAGCAGTACTTC.

The chain employs TRBV29-1 and TRBJ2-5; 9 bases align to TRBD1. With 4 bases clipped from V and 2 bases from J, the junction kept 2 bases outside the gene matches. Looked up from germline, CDR1 is SQVTM and CDR2 is ANQGSEA. The CDR3 loop spans 13 amino acids. The CDR3, as DNA: TGCAGCGTTGGACAGGGGGGGCAAGAGACCCAGTACTTC. Its translation is CSVGQGGQETQYF. The variable domain in full, with the rest retrieved from reference TRBV29-1 and TRBJ2-5, is SAVISQKPSRDICQRGTSLTIQCQVDSQVTMMFWYRQQPGQSLTLIATANQGSEATYESGFVIDKFPISRPNLTFSTLTVSNMSPEDSSIYLCSVGQGGQETQYFGPGTRLLVL.

CDR3 protein: CASSEAESGFNQPQHF. CDR3 bases: TGTGCCAGCAGTGAAGCAGAGAGCGGCTTCAATCAGCCCCAGCATTTT. The chain couples TRBV6-1 to TRBJ1-5; D is uncertain. The CDR3 totals 16 residues. V shed 0 bases and J shed 3 bases, with 12 bases lying between them. Germline V gene sequence: CDR1 MNHNS, CDR2 SASEGT.

CDR3 amino acids: CASSSLGELFF. In nucleotides, the CDR3 is TGTGCCAGTAGTTCCCTAGGGGAGCTGTTTTTT. The chain recombines TRBV19 with TRBJ2-2; D is unclear. The CDR3 length is 11 residues. Germline V gene data show CDR1 as LNHDA and CDR2 as SQIVND (reference sequence). The ends were cut back, 5 bases at V and 8 bases at J, with 6 bases in the middle.